Shown below are 10 T cell receptor beta chains from a single sample sequenced in a study. Amplification of TRBV12-4/TRBJ1-2 clonotypes used adaptor-ligated barcode primers. MiXCR was run by TCRdb on the multiplex PCR reads, yielding one entry per CDR3 protein. This table has about 2,500 distinct CDR3 sequences, about 5% appearing once. Sequenced sample: naive CD4+ T cells sorted from blood. As to subset: naive CD4+ T cells, CD4+CD45RA+CD25-. These receptors were taken from a female donor with breast cancer.

This clonotype is medium-sized in the sample. V gene TRBV12-3 or TRBV12-4 combines with J gene TRBJ1-2; D not certain. Trimming removed 3 bases at V and 0 bases at J, with 8 bases between. The CDR3 extends over 14 amino acids. CDR3 DNA sequence: TGTGCCAGCAGTTTTGGGCGAGCTAACTATGGCTACACCTTC. It is translated as CASSFGRANYGYTF.

In its sample, this clonotype is medium-sized (0.01 to 0.1%). The chain is built from TRBV12-3 or TRBV12-4 and TRBJ1-2; D gene uncertain. V lost 1 base and J 5 bases, leaving 11 bases between the germline ends. There are 14 residues in the CDR3. CDR3 sequence: CASSLVAGPYGYTF. The CDR3 DNA reads TGTGCCAGCAGTTTAGTGGCAGGTCCTTATGGCTACACCTTC.

By frequency in the sample, this clonotype is medium-sized. This chain uses TRBV12-5 with TRBJ1-2, with 8 nucleotides matching TRBD1. Trimming cost V 1 base and J 8 bases; bases outside gene matches: 6. The germline gives CDR1 LGHNT, CDR2 FRNRAP. This CDR3 is built from 14 residues. CDR3 in amino acids: CASGLEDREGGYTF. CDR3 nucleotides: TGTGCTAGTGGTTTGGAGGACAGGGAAGGCGGCTACACCTTC. The full variable domain, in which reference TRBV12-5 and TRBJ1-2 provide the parts outside the CDR3, is DARVTQTPRHKVTEMGQEVTMRCQPILGHNTVFWYRQTMMQGLELLAYFRNRAPLDDSGMPKDRFSAEMPDATLATLKIQPSEPRDSAVYFCASGLEDREGGYTFGSGTRLTVV.

This clonotype ranks as medium-sized. The V and J genes are TRBV12-5 and TRBJ1-2; the D is unclear. The germline V gene encodes CDR1 LGHNT and CDR2 FRNRAP. This CDR3 contains 17 residues. The V end was cut by 0 bases, the J end by 0 bases, with 14 bases between. CDR3: CASGLVLGLSANYGYTF. The DNA for the CDR3 is TGTGCTAGTGGTTTGGTACTGGGCCTCTCAGCTAACTATGGCTACACCTTC.

By sample fraction, this clonotype is medium-sized (0.01 to 0.1%). The rearrangement links TRBV12-3 or TRBV12-4 to TRBJ1-2, with D uncertain. V gave up 0 bases and J gave up 6 bases, with 14 bases separating them. This CDR3 has 15 residues. The chain's CDR3 is CASSLALGIRHGYTF. Here the CDR3 DNA reads TGTGCCAGCAGTTTAGCGCTAGGGATCCGGCATGGCTACACCTTC.

This clonotype is medium-sized in the sample. The V call is TRBV12-3 or TRBV12-4, the J call TRBJ1-2; D remains ambiguous. Trimming cost V 5 bases and J 4 bases, with 8 bases left between them. This CDR3 has 12 amino acids. The CDR3 here is CASSDGAYGYTF. Here the CDR3 DNA reads TGTGCCAGCAGTGACGGCGCCTATGGCTACACCTTC.

Sample share makes this clonotype medium-sized. The chain is built from TRBV12-3 or TRBV12-4 and TRBJ1-2; TRBD1 matches 7 bases. The CDR3 is made up of 12 amino acids. V was pared by 6 bases and J by 4 bases, with 2 bases of the junction left unmatched. Here the CDR3 DNA reads TGTGCCAGCAGGCGACAGGGCTATGGCTACACCTTC. This gives the protein CASRRQGYGYTF.

By its share, this clonotype is medium-sized. The rearrangement links TRBV12-3 or TRBV12-4 to TRBJ1-2, with a tentative D call TRBD1 (6 bases). CDR3 length: 14 residues. Trimming shortened V by 6 bases and J by 7 bases, and 18 bases separated the two germline ends. The CDR3 region has the DNA TGTGCCAGCAGACCTTCGACAGGAAGGTTTGGCTACACCTTC. It is translated as CASRPSTGRFGYTF.

This clonotype is labeled as medium-sized (0.01 to 0.1%). The rearrangement links TRBV12-3 or TRBV12-4 to TRBJ1-2; D unclear. V was cut by 7 bases and J by 3 bases, with 9 bases left in between. The CDR3 loop spans 12 amino acids. The CDR3 region has the DNA TGTGCCAGCATAGATCGGTACTATGGCTACACCTTC. Translated: CASIDRYYGYTF.

This clonotype is categorized as medium-sized. V and J are TRBV12-3 or TRBV12-4 and TRBJ1-2; 8 bases are shared with TRBD1. Losses at the gene ends were 6 bases for V and 6 bases for J; bases not matched to a gene: 6. The CDR3 runs to 13 residues. The CDR3 region is CASRRGQGNGYTF. The CDR3 bases are TGTGCCAGCAGACGAGGACAGGGAAATGGCTACACCTTC.